The 20 T cell receptor beta chains in this list originate from one sample, sequenced in a study of blood T cells in healthy people across ages. Then a second PCR, running about 7 to 11 cycles, was carried out with a sample-barcoded 5' primer and a J-beta primer mix. TCRdb processed the 5' RACE reads anew with MiXCR; each CDR3 protein has one entry. The sample includes about 670,000 distinct CDR3 sequences, approximately 40% of them seen just once. Sequenced input: blood. The origin of the receptors is a man at least 80 years old in good health.

The chain carries TRBV12-3 or TRBV12-4 and TRBJ2-7, with no clear D. The ends were cut back, 4 bases at V and 1 base at J, with 17 bases in the middle. The CDR3 runs to 16 residues. CDR3: CASSWDNGSGSYEQYF. CDR3 bases: TGTGCCAGCAGTTGGGATAATGGCTCTGGGTCCTACGAGCAGTACTTC.

This rearrangement joins TRBV21-1 to TRBJ2-3. TRBV21-1 is an annotated pseudogene. This CDR3 region has 14 residues. CDR3 nucleotide sequence: TGTGCCAGCAGCAAAGTAAGGTCCACAGATACGCAGTATTTT. Translation: CASSKVRSTDTQYF.

This chain uses TRBV6-1 with TRBJ2-7; 9 bases are a match to TRBD1. Per germline, CDR1 MNHNS and CDR2 SASEGT. This CDR3 region has 17 residues. After removal of 6 bases from V and 3 bases from J, the junction contained 15 bases not matched to a gene. The CDR3 nucleotides are TGTGCCAGCAGGGGGACAGGGACCAAGCGGAGCGTCTACGAGCAGTACTTC. It specifies CASRGTGTKRSVYEQYF.

The gene calls are TRBV20-1 and TRBJ2-3; D not resolved. With 1 base removed from V and 6 bases from J, the gap between germline ends came to 14 bases. The length of the CDR3 is 14 residues. Per germline, CDR1 DFQATT and CDR2 SNEGSKA (reference sequence). The CDR3: CSARVPLATDTQYF. Written as DNA, the CDR3 is TGCAGTGCTAGAGTTCCCCTTGCGACGGATACGCAGTATTTT.

This clonotype was recorded a few times. The V gene is TRBV4-3, the J gene TRBJ2-5, with TRBD2 matching over 12 bases. With V trimmed by 3 bases and J by 5 bases, 10 bases remained unmatched. This CDR3 is built from 17 residues. The germline gives CDR1 LGHNA, CDR2 YSLEER. In DNA form, the CDR3 reads TGCGCCAGCAGCCATACGATGACTAGCGGGAGAGGGGAGACCCAGTACTTC. Translating it yields CASSHTMTSGRGETQYF.

There are a few counts of this clonotype. CDR3 protein: CATEARGTSYEQYF. The CDR3 nucleotides are TGTGCCACCGAGGCCCGGGGAACCTCCTACGAGCAGTACTTC. The chain is built from TRBV2 and TRBJ2-7; possibly TRBD2 for D (5 bases). V was pared by 10 bases and J by 0 bases, with 16 bases between. The CDR3 is made up of 14 amino acids. In germline, CDR1 is SNHLY, CDR2 FYNNEI.

The chain links TRBV30 to TRBJ2-7, with D possibly being TRBD1 (6 bases). CDR3 size: 13 residues. Germline V gene data show CDR1 as GTSNPN and CDR2 as SVGIG (reference sequence). Deletions cut 1 base from V and 5 bases from J, with 12 bases between. The CDR3: CAWSGTVRDEQYF. The CDR3 DNA sequence: TGTGCCTGGAGTGGGACAGTCCGGGACGAGCAGTACTTC.

The CDR3 loop reads CSAPRDLYGYTF. The DNA for the CDR3 is TGCAGTGCTCCGAGGGACCTCTATGGCTACACCTTC. V and J are TRBV20-1 and TRBJ1-2, with D possibly TRBD1 on 5 matching bases. The CDR3 is made up of 12 amino acids. V was clipped by 5 bases and J by 4 bases, with 11 bases between them. Germline CDR1 and CDR2: DFQATT and SNEGSKA (reference sequence).

V is TRBV4-1 and J is TRBJ2-5; unclear D gene. CDR1 and CDR2 from the germline V gene are MGHRA and YSYEKL. With 0 bases removed from V and 11 bases from J, the gap between germline ends came to 16 bases. The CDR3 is made up of 14 amino acids. The CDR3 DNA reads as TGCGCCAGCAGCCAAGATATCACTACCCATTTGCAGTACTTC. It yields the protein CASSQDITTHLQYF.

This clonotype was detected many times. The chain carries TRBV2 and TRBJ2-5; TRBD2 matches at 12 bases. After removal of 1 base from V and 4 bases from J, the junction contained 1 base not matched to a gene. This CDR3 is 15 amino acids long. Germline V gene data show CDR1 as SNHLY and CDR2 as FYNNEI. This CDR3 reads CASSEGLAGAETQYF. DNA of the CDR3: TGTGCCAGCAGTGAAGGACTAGCGGGAGCAGAGACCCAGTACTTC.

The chain combines TRBV28 with TRBJ2-2, with TRBD1 as a possible D gene (5 bases). Germline assignment: CDR1 MDHEN and CDR2 SYDVKM. CDR3 size: 14 residues. Trimming stripped 6 bases from V and 5 bases from J, with 13 bases between. The CDR3 DNA reads as TGTGCCAGCAGCCAGGACACCCGGACCGGGGAGCTGTTTTTT. This translates into CASSQDTRTGELFF. Variable domain in full (rest from reference TRBV28 and TRBJ2-2): DVKVTQSSRYLVKRTGEKVFLECVQDMDHENMFWYRQDPGLGLRLIYFSYDVKMKEKGDIPEGYSVSREKKERFSLILESASTNQTSMYLCASSQDTRTGELFFGEGSRLTVL.

The V call is TRBV28, the J call TRBJ1-2; possibly TRBD1 for D (5 bases). The CDR3 runs to 18 residues. Trimming took 2 bases from V and 5 from J, leaving 24 bases between them. Germline CDR1 reads MDHEN; CDR2 reads SYDVKM. Written as DNA, the CDR3 is TGTGCCAGCAGTTTACAGGGACTGATACTACCCACTGGTTATGGCTACACCTTC. This codes for CASSLQGLILPTGYGYTF.

The CDR3 protein is CSAREWGADTQYF. The CDR3 DNA is TGCAGTGCTAGAGAGTGGGGGGCAGATACGCAGTATTTT. This sequence joins TRBV20-1 and TRBJ2-3; a possible D gene is TRBD2 (6 bases). Germline V gene sequence: CDR1 DFQATT, CDR2 SNEGSKA (reference sequence). The CDR3 is 13 residues long. Trimming pared 0 bases from V and 4 bases from J, leaving 8 bases between.

The chain employs TRBV18 and TRBJ2-7; D gene uncertain. This CDR3 contains 14 residues. Per the germline V gene, CDR1 is KGHSH and CDR2 is LQKENI. V lost 2 bases, J lost 5 bases, and 13 bases lay in between. CDR3 nucleotide sequence: TGTGCCAGCTCACCAGGACCTCTTGGCCACGAGCAGTACTTC. Translated: CASSPGPLGHEQYF.

The V gene is TRBV4-1, the J gene TRBJ2-4; the D gene is possibly TRBD1 (6 bases). Germline CDR1 and CDR2: MGHRA and YSYEKL. The CDR3 has 13 amino acids. Trimming pared 7 bases from V and 5 bases from J, leaving 12 bases between. CDR3 residues: CASTLEGENIQYF. DNA for the CDR3: TGCGCCAGCACCCTTGAGGGGGAAAACATTCAGTACTTC.

The rearrangement links TRBV5-1 to TRBJ2-5, with TRBD1 as a possible D gene (6 bases). The J call may be wrong; the DNA end is better matched by TRBJ2-1. The length of the CDR3 is 13 residues. Germline CDR1 is SGHRS and CDR2 is YFSETQ. The CDR3 loop is CASSLQGQETQFF. The CDR3 nucleotides are TGCGCCAGCAGCTTACAGGGACAAGAGACCCAGTTCTTC.

The chain recombines TRBV20-1 with TRBJ1-2; TRBD1 agrees at 8 bases. Germline V CDR1 and CDR2: DFQATT, SNEGSKA (reference sequence). Trimming took 5 bases from V and 8 from J; bases not matched to a gene: 10. This CDR3 has 13 amino acids. The CDR3 region is CSAVWTGRRGYTF. The CDR3 DNA reads TGCAGTGCTGTTTGGACAGGGCGTCGGGGCTACACCTTC.

A few counts support this clonotype. The CDR3 DNA reads TGCGCCAGCAGCCAACAAGCTAGCGGGAGAGTGGAGACCCAGTACTTC. Its translation: CASSQQASGRVETQYF. The rearrangement links TRBV4-3 to TRBJ2-5; the match to TRBD2 covers 10 bases. CDR1 is LGHNA and CDR2 is YSLEER in the germline V gene. The CDR3 is made up of 16 amino acids. V gave up 2 bases and J gave up 5 bases; unmatched junction bases: 8.

Points on this clonotype: One junction end does not reproduce the germline sequence, and a read error may be involved. This sequence joins TRBV20-1 and TRBJ2-3; the D call may be TRBD1 or TRBD2 (5 bases each). CDR1 is DFQATT and CDR2 is SNEGSKA in the germline V gene (reference sequence). The length of the CDR3 is 16 residues. The CDR3 DNA reads TGCAGCGCTACAGTTGAGGGACGAGGAAACGCAGATACGCAGTATTTT. Protein sequence: CSATVEGRGNADTQYF.

The CDR3 sequence: CASSSRGRTGGNYNEQFF. The CDR3 region has the DNA TGTGCCAGCAGCTCGAGGGGACGCACGGGGGGAAATTACAATGAGCAGTTCTTC. This chain joins TRBV11-2 and TRBJ2-1; 7 nucleotides align to TRBD2. The ends lost 4 bases at V and 4 bases at J; junction bases unmatched: 16. In germline, CDR1 is SGHAT, CDR2 FQNNGV. This CDR3 is 18 amino acids long.